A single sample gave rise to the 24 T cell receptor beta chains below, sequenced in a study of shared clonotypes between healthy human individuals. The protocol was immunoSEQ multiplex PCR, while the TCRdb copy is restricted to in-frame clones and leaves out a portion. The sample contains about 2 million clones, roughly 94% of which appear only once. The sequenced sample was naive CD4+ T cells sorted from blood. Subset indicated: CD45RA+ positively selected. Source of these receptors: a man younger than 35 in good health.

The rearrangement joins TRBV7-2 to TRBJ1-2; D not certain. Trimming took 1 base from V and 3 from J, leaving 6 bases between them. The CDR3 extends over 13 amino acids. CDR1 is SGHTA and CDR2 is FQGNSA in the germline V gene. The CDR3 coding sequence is TGTGCCAGCAGCTTAGGGGAGGACTATGGCTACACCTTC. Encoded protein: CASSLGEDYGYTF.

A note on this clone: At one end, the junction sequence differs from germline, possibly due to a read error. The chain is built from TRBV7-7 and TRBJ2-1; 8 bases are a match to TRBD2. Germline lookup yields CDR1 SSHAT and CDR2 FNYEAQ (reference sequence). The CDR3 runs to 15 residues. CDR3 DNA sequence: TGTGCTAGCAGCCCGTCGGGGGGGTTCGACAATGAGCAGTTCTTC. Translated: CASSPSGGFDNEQFF.

CDR3 nucleotide sequence: TGTGCCAGCAGTGTAAATACTATCAGAAGCACAGATACGCAGTATTTT. It specifies CASSVNTIRSTDTQYF. This chain connects TRBV2 to TRBJ2-3; no clear D. There are 16 residues in the CDR3. Trimming shortened V by 4 bases and J by 0 bases, and 14 bases separated the two germline ends. Germline V gives CDR1 SNHLY, CDR2 FYNNEI.

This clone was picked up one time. CDR3 region: CASRKLAGGTYEQYF. CDR3 coding DNA: TGTGCCAGCAGAAAACTAGCGGGAGGGACCTACGAGCAGTACTTC. The rearrangement uses TRBV27 and TRBJ2-7; TRBD2 matches at 13 bases. CDR1 is MNHEY, CDR2 SMNVEV, per germline (reference sequence). J gave up 2 bases and V 6 bases, and 4 bases lay outside the gene matches. The CDR3 spans 15 residues.

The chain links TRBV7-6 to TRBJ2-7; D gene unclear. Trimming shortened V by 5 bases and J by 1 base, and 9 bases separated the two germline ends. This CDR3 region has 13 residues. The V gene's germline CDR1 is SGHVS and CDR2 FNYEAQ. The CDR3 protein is CASSKDGSYEQYF. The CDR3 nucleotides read TGTGCCAGCAGCAAAGACGGATCCTACGAGCAGTACTTC.

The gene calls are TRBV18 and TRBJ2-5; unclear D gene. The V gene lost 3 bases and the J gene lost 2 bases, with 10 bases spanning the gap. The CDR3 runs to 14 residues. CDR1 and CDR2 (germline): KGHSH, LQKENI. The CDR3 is CASSPAGKQETQYF. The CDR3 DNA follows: TGTGCCAGCTCACCGGCCGGCAAACAAGAGACCCAGTACTTC.

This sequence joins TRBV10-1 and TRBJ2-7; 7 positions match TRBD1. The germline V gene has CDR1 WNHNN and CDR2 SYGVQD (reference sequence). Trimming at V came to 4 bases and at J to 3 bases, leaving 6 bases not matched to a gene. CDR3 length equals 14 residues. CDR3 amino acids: CASSVNRGIYEQYF. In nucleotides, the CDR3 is TGCGCCAGCAGTGTCAACAGGGGTATCTACGAGCAGTACTTC.

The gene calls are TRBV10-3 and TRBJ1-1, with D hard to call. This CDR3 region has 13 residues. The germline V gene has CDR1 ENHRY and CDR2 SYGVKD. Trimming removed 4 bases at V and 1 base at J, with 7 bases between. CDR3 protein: CAISGFANTEAFF. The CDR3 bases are TGTGCCATCAGTGGTTTCGCGAACACTGAAGCTTTCTTT.

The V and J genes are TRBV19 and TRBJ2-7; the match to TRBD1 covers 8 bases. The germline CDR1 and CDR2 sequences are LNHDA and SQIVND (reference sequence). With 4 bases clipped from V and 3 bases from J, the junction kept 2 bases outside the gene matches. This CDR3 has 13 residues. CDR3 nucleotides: TGTGCCAGTAGTACGGACAGGGTCTACGAGCAGTACTTC. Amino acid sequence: CASSTDRVYEQYF.

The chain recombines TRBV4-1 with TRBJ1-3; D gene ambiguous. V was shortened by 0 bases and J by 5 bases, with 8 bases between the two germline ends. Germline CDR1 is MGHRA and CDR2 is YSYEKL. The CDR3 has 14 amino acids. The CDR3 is CASSQDEIRNTIYF. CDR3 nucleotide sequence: TGCGCCAGCAGCCAAGATGAAATTAGAAACACCATATATTTT.

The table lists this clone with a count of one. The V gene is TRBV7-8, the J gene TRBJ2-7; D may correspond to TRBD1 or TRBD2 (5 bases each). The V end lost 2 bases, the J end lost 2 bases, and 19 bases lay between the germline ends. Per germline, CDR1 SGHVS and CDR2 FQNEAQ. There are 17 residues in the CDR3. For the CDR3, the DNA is TGTGCCAGCAGCTTAAGCTACACGGGACGGCCCACCTACGAGCAGTACTTC. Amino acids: CASSLSYTGRPTYEQYF.

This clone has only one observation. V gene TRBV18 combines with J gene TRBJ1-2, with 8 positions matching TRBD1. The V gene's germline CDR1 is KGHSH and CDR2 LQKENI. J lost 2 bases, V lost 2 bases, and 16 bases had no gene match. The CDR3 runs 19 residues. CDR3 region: CASSPFGTGSSPLNYGYTF. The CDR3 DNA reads TGTGCCAGCTCACCATTTGGGACAGGTTCCTCACCCCTCAACTATGGCTACACCTTC.

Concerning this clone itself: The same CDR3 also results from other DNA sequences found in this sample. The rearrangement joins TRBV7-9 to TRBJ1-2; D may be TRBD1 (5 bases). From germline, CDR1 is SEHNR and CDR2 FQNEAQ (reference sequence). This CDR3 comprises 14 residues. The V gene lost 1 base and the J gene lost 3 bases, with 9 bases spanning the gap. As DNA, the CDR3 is TGTGCCAGCAGCTTAGGGCAGGGTGACTATGGCTACACCTTC. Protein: CASSLGQGDYGYTF.

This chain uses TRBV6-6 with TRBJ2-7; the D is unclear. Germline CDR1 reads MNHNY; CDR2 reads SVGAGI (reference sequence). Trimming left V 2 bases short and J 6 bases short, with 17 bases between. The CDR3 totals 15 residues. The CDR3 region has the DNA TGTGCCAGCAGTTACCCCCCCAAGGGTCTGTCCGAGCAGTACTTC. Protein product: CASSYPPKGLSEQYF.

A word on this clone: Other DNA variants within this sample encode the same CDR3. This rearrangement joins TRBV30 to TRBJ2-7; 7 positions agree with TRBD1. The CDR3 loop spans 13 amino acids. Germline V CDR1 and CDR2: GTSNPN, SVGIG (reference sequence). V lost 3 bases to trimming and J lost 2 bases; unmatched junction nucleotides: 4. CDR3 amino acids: CAWRATGTYEQYF. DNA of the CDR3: TGTGCCTGGAGAGCGACAGGGACCTACGAGCAGTACTTC. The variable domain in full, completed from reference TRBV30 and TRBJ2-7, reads SQTIHQWPATLVQPVGSPLSLECTVEGTSNPNLYWYRQAAGRGLQLLFYSVGIGQISSEVPQNLSASRPQDRQFILSSKKLLLSDSGFYLCAWRATGTYEQYFGPGTRLTVT.

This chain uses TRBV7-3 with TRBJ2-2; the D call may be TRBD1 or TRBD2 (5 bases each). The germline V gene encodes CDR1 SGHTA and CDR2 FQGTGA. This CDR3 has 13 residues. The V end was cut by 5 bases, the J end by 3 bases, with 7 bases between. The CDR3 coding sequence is TGTGCCAGCAGCCTGGGACACACCGGGGAGCTGTTTTTT. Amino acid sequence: CASSLGHTGELFF.

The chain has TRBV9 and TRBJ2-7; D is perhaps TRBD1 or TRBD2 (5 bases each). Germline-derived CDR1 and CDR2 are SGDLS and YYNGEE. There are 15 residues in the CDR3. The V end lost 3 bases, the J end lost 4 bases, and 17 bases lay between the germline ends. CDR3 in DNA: TGTGCCAGCAGCGGAGAGGGGTACCGGGATTACGAGCAGTACTTC. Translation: CASSGEGYRDYEQYF.

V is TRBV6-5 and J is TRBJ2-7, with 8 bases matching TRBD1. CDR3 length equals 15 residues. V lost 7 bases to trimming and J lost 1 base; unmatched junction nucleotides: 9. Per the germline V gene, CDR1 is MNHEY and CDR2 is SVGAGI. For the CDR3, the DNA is TGTGCCAGCAATTTAGGGACAGGCCCTTCCTACGAGCAGTACTTC. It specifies CASNLGTGPSYEQYF.

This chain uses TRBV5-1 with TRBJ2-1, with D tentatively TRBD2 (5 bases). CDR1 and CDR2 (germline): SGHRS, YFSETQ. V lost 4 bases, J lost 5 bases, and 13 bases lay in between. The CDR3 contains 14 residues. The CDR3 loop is CASSLRALNNEQFF. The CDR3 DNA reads TGCGCCAGCAGCCTGAGGGCTCTTAACAATGAGCAGTTCTTC.

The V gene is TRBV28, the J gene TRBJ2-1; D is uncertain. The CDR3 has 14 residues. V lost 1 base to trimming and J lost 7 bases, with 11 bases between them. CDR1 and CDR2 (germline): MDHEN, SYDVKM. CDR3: CASSLLQVANEQFF. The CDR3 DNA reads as TGTGCCAGCAGTTTATTACAAGTAGCAAATGAGCAGTTCTTC.

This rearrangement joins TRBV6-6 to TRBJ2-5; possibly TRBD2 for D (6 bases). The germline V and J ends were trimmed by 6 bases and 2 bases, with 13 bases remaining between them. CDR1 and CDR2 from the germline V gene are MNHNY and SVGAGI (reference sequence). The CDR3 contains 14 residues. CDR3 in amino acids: CASRGGPTQETQYF. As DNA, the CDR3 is TGTGCCAGCAGGGGGGGACCCACTCAAGAGACCCAGTACTTC.

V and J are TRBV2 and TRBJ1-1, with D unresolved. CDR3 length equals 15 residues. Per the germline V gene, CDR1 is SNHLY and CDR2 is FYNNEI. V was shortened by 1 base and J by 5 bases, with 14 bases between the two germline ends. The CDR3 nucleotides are TGTGCCAGCAGTGAAGGGCGGCCGAGTTGGACTGAAGCTTTCTTT. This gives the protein CASSEGRPSWTEAFF.

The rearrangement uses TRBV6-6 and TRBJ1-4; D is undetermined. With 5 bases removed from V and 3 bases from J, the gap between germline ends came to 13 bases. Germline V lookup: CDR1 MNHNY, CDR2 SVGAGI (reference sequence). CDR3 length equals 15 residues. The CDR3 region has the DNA TGTGCCAGCAGTCGTACATTATCAGCTAATGAAAAACTGTTTTTT. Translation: CASSRTLSANEKLFF.

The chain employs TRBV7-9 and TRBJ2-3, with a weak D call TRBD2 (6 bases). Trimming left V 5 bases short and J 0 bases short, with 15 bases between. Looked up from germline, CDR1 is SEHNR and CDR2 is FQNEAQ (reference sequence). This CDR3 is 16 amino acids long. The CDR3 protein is CASSLSGGLSTDTQYF. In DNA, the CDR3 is TGTGCCAGCAGCCTATCTGGGGGACTTAGCACAGATACGCAGTATTTT.